This T cell receptor (beta chain) was captured in a study of control samples from healthy donors and cancer patients. Sequencing was performed with immunoSEQ multiplex PCR; in TCRdb, only in-frame clones are kept and a portion is missing. This table has approximately 150,000 clones, around nine tenths appearing once. The CDR3 totals 15 residues. Trimming took 2 bases from V and 5 from J; bases not matched to a gene: 8. Per the germline V gene, CDR1 is LGHDT and CDR2 is YNNKEL (reference sequence). Sequenced: blood. The chain carries TRBV3-1 (or the pseudogene TRBV3-2) and TRBJ2-7; 8 bases line up with TRBD2. The sequence was obtained from a man aged 25-45 years in good health. CDR3 nucleotide sequence: TGTGCCAGCAGCCAAACCAGAACTAGCGGTAACGAGCAGTACTTC. As protein: CASSQTRTSGNEQYF.